Detailed here is one TCR beta chain. Authors' analysis steps: Researchers report that nucleated cell counts were estimated from reference gene primer amplification. Produced via immunoSEQ multiplex PCR; TCRdb's table is partial and in-frame only. The D gene and trimming were derived from the DNA, and the V and J assignments and clone size from that table. The sample holds fewer than 250,000 clones; over 75% are singletons and the top ten take around 7%. The data were taken from a study of blood T cell repertoires in COVID-19. Study details: Sources were T cells, B-cell-depleted T cells, or PBMCs; the material itself was cDNA or gDNA.

The V segment lost 5 bases and the J segment 0 bases; nucleotides outside the gene matches: 5. The length of the CDR3 is 14 residues. The germline gives CDR1 SQVTM, CDR2 ANQGSEA. The study drew participants aged about 18 to 90 years from about two dozen US areas. Cohorts were determined from participant-reported clinical history. The J gene is TRBJ2-7, the V gene TRBV29-1; 9 nucleotides align to TRBD1. Sequencing used PBMCs or T cells enriched from blood (not recorded which). The origin of this receptor is a middle-aged woman with acute COVID-19. The chain's CDR3 is CSVSGTGSSYEQYF. In nucleotides, the CDR3 is TGCAGCGTTTCCGGGACAGGGAGCTCCTACGAGCAGTACTTC.